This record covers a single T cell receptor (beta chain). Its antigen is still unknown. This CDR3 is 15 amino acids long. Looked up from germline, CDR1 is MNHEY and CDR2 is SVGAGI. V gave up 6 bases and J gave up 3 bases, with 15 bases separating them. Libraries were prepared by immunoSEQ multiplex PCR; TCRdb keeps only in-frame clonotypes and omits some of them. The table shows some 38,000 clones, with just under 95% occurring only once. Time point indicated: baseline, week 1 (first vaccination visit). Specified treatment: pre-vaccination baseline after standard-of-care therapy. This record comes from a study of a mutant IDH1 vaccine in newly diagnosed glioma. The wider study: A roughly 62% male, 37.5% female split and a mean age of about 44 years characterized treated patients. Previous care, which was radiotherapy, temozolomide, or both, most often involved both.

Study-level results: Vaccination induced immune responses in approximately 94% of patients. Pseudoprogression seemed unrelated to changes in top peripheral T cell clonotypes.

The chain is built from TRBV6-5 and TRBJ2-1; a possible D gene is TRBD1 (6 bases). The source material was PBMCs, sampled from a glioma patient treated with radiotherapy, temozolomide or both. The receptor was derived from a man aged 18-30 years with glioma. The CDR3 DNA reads TGTGCCAGCAGGGAGAGACAGGCTGTCTACAATGAGCAGTTCTTC. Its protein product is CASRERQAVYNEQFF.